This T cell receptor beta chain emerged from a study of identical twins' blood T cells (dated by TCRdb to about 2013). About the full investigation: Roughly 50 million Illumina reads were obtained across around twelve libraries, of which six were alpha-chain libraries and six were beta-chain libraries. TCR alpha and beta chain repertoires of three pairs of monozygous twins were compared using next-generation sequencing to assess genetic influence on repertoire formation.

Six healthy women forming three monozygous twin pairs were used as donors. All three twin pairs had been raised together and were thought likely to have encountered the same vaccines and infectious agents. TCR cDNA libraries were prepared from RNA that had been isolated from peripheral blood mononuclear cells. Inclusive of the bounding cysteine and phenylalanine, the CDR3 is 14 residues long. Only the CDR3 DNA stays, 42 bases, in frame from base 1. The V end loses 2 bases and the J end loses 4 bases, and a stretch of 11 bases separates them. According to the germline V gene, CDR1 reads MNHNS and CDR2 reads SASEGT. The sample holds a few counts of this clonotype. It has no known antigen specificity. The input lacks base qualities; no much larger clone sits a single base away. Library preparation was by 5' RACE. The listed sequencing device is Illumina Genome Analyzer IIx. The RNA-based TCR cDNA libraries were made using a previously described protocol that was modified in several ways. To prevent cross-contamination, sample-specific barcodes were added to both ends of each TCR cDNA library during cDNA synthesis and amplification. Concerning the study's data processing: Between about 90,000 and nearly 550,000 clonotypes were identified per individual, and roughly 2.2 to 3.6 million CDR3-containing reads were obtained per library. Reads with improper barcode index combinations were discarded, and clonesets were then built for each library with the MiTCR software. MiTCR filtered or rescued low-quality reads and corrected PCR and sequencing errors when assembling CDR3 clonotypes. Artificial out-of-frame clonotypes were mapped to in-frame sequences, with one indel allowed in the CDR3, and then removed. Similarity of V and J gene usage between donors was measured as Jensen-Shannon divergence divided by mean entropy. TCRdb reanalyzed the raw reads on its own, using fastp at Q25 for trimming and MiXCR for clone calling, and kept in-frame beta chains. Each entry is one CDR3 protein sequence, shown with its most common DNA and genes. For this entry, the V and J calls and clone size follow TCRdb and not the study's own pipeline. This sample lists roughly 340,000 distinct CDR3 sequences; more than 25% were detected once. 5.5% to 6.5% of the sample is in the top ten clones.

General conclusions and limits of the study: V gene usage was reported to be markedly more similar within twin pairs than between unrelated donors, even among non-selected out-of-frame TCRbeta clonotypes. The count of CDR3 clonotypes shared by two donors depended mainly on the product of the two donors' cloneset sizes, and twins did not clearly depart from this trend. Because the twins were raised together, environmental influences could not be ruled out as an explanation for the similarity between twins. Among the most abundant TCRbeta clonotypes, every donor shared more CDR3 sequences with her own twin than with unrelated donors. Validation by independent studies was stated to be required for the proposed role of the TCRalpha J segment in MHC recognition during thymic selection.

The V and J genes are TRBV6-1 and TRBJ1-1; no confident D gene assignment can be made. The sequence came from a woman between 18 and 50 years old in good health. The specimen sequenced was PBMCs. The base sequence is TGTGCCAGCAGTGAAAGGACGCTTGTCACTGAAGCTTTCTTT. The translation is CASSERTLVTEAFF.